This TCR beta chain was observed in a study of blood T cell repertoires in COVID-19. At the level of the study: The cDNA or gDNA used as material had been derived from T cells, B-cell-depleted T cells, or PBMCs.

Generated by immunoSEQ multiplex PCR, the TCRdb table keeps only in-frame clones and is missing some. Of 150,000 to 200,000 clones detected, around 80% appear once; the ten largest clones hold roughly 13%. Germline assignment: CDR1 KGHDR and CDR2 SFDVKD. The CDR3 has 14 residues. After removal of 4 bases from V and 6 bases from J, the junction contained 3 bases not matched to a gene. The sample taken for sequencing was PBMCs or T cells enriched from blood (not recorded which). The clonotype comes from a woman aged 55-70 years who had recovered from COVID-19. The chain joins TRBV24-1 to TRBJ2-1, with 9 bases aligning to TRBD2. In DNA, the CDR3 is TGTGCCACCAGTGAGGCGGGAGGGCTCAATGAGCAGTTCTTC. Encoded protein: CATSEAGGLNEQFF.